This T cell receptor beta chain was identified during a study of regulatory T cells in long-lasting Graves disease (dated by TCRdb to the early 2020s). Notes on the research overall: Patients with newly diagnosed Graves' disease had been on antithyroid drugs for under 3 months. A total of about 35 samples underwent TCR sequencing: roughly 13 from persistent and around 20 from newly diagnosed Graves' disease patients. The study was registered as a clinical trial and conducted in China. This study used TCR sequencing and RNA sequencing of peripheral blood to compare persistent Graves' disease patients against newly diagnosed Graves' disease patients. Study-wide findings and limitations: As a limitation, the authors acknowledged that the small sample size may reduce accuracy. Compared with newly diagnosed patients, patients with persistent Graves' disease had lower TCR Shannon entropy and fewer highly expanded clones, which suggests clonal expansion. Sequencing and analysis were limited to the TCR beta chain. Preferential use of TRBV28, TRBJ1-2 and TRBJ2-5 was observed in persistent disease, whereas TRBV20-1 and TRBJ2-1 were favored in newly diagnosed disease. The study examined only peripheral blood because the primary lesion, thyroid tissue, could not be accessed. More public clonotypes were shared among persistent patients (more than 2,500) than among newly diagnosed patients (966).

The time point label, as the study defines it: newly diagnosed GD, antithyroid drugs for less than 3 months. RNA was extracted from PBMCs in TRIzol for both TCR sequencing and RNA sequencing. The diagnosis of Graves' disease followed American Thyroid Association guidelines. Patients were recruited from an endocrinology department in Xi'an, China. Each patient gave roughly 10 milliliters of peripheral blood, collected in an EDTA anticoagulant tube. Ficoll Paque Plus density gradient separation was used to isolate PBMCs, and no further T cell sorting was performed. An Agilent 2100 Bioanalyzer and agarose gel were used to check RNA quality, and a NanoDrop 2000 was used to measure RNA concentration. This clonotype has more than one count but fewer than ten. Its antigen is not yet known. No base quality values were provided; no much bigger clone lies one nucleotide off. Between the V and J ends, shortened by 6 bases and 6 bases respectively, the junction contains 15 bases. CDR1 and CDR2, per the germline V gene (reference sequence), are DFQATT and SNEGSKA. From its cysteine to its phenylalanine, the CDR3 spans 12 amino acids. The retained sequence is limited to the CDR3, 36 bases, with the frame set at the first base.

Receptor amplification or capture employed multiplex PCR. Sequenced using an Illumina HiSeq 4000. iRepertoire HTBI primers and Arm-PCR amplification of CDR3 regions were used to construct TCR beta libraries. Before sequencing, the PCR products underwent gel purification. The paper's data handling went like this. Gene usage analysis of CDR3 amino acid clonotypes used the roughly 60 TRBV and approximately 13 TRBJ segments found across samples. Filtered high-quality paired reads were merged into contigs using COPE and FqMerger. BLAST was used to align contigs to IMGT TRBV, TRBD and TRBJ reference genes, with CDR3 defined following IMGT. Clonotypes above 0.1% frequency were classified as highly expanded clones. Shannon entropy was used to measure repertoire diversity, and the Gini coefficient was used to measure V-J evenness. A clonotype found in more than one individual was treated as public. TCRdb passed the public sequencing reads through fastp at Q25 and MiXCR, retaining productive beta sequences. Rows with a matching CDR3 protein are joined into one entry that keeps the most common DNA and genes. V and J calls and clone size were set by TCRdb, not the authors. The sample data list a few hundred thousand distinct CDR3 sequences, and roughly 10% of these were observed just once. About 20% of the sample lies in the top ten.

The same sample was also studied in work on T cells in Graves' hyperthyroidism and ophthalmopathy. The second study, in turn, reports: Stable Graves' hyperthyroidism was defined as the absence of progression to ophthalmopathy over 18 months of follow-up. The hyperthyroidism patients were between 18 and 65 years old and newly diagnosed, with a disease duration of less than 2 months. Exclusion was applied to patients with uncontrolled infections, other autoimmune diseases, pregnancy or lactation. Clinical symptoms, serum thyroxine and TRAb, thyroid ultrasound, and orbital computed tomography formed the basis for the diagnoses. The TCR CDR3 was subjected to a first round of RT-PCR using the HTBI primer set and the Qiagen OneStep RT-PCR kit. Blood samples also contained most of the expanded thyroid clonotypes (frequency above 0.001), which suggests that blood repertoires may reflect thyroid immune responses. A model built on a 13 V-J signature distinguished ophthalmopathy from stable hyperthyroidism, reaching roughly 88% sensitivity and about 81% specificity in cross-validation and 80%/75% in testing. In validation, the model predicted progression to ophthalmopathy a median of about 6.5 months before onset, with about 70% sensitivity and roughly 73% specificity. TCR V-J signatures able to tell the groups apart were searched for in a discovery cohort of 90 to 100 patients, of whom over 40 had Graves' ophthalmopathy and some 60 had stable Graves' hyperthyroidism. An independent validation cohort of around 19 hyperthyroidism patients and 17 patients who later progressed to ophthalmopathy tested prospective prediction of ophthalmopathy. The roughly 100 discovery patients were randomly divided into training and test sets at a 7:3 ratio. In several Graves' hyperthyroidism patients, the study also compared T-cell repertoires from thyroid tissue with T-cell repertoires from blood. Following sampling, methimazole starting at 30 mg daily was given to hyperthyroidism patients, and high-dose intravenous methylprednisolone was given to ophthalmopathy patients. The libraries were constructed in a second round of multiplex PCR and then size-selected and purified. Libraries were sequenced paired-end with 100 bp reads on an Illumina HiSeq2000. SOAPnuke was used to process the raw data, throwing out any read that contained adapters or uncalled bases, had a mean Phred below 15, or lacked an exact constant-primer or identifier match. COPE v1.2.5 was used to merge high-quality paired reads, and clonotypes were defined as unique nucleotide sequences. MiTCR v1.1 was used to align the clonotypes against IMGT TRBV, TRBD and TRBJ reference segments. Analysis was restricted to V-J combinations with a frequency above 0.0001, which covered roughly 99% of repertoires. A TCS score was defined as the ratio of F50 (clonal expansion) to E x V (chaos), with BLOSUM62-based TCRdist applied between CDR3 peptides within each V-J. Welch's t-statistics and random forest reduced roughly 530 V-J features to about 12, which were used in a naive Bayes classifier (R e1071). Sample size was not statistically predetermined, and investigators were not blinded to group allocation. According to the paper, TCR Vbeta CDR3 sequencing was carried out on 135 peripheral blood samples, which came from fewer than 50 ophthalmopathy, 70 to 80 hyperthyroidism and roughly 17 progressor patients.

This chain joins TRBV20-1 to TRBJ2-7; a tentative D call is TRBD1 (7 bases match). This TCR came from a woman aged 18-29 years with Graves disease. Donor details come from another sample of the same person, matched by shared clones. The input for sequencing was peripheral blood mononuclear cells (PBMCs), taken at new diagnosis, from a patient treated with antithyroid drugs. This receptor has the CDR3 CSAGQGGTEQYF. In nucleotides, the sequence is TGCAGTGCGGGGCAGGGGGGAACCGAGCAGTACTTC.